These 21 T cell receptor beta chains were sequenced from one sample in a study of OX40 agonist ivuxolimab in advanced cancers. Profiled with immunoSEQ multiplex PCR; TCRdb holds only in-frame clones, not every one. The sample consists of 60,000 to 85,000 clones, 94% of them appearing once. This sample comprised CD4+ or CD8+ T cells sorted from blood, obtained in a trial of the OX40 agonist ivuxolimab. Receptors originate from an adult with an advanced solid tumor such as melanoma, head and neck, liver or kidney cancer.

V usage is TRBV7-7 and J usage is TRBJ1-5, with 10 bases matching TRBD1. This CDR3 spans 18 amino acids. The ends lost 4 bases at V and 0 bases at J; junction bases unmatched: 9. Germline V gene lookup returns CDR1 SSHAT and CDR2 FNYEAQ (reference sequence). The DNA of the CDR3 is TGTGCCAGCAGCTATTCCCGGGACAGGGGATATAGCAATCAGCCCCAGCATTTT. Translating gives CASSYSRDRGYSNQPQHF.

The chain employs TRBV7-8 and TRBJ1-6; D perhaps matches TRBD1 (6 bases). From germline, CDR1 is SGHVS and CDR2 FQNEAQ. The CDR3 extends over 17 amino acids. Trimming removed 5 bases at V and 8 bases at J, with 22 bases between. Written as DNA, the CDR3 is TGTGCCAGCAGCCCGGGGATCGGGGGGCTTGTTGATTCACCCCTCCACTTT. This sequence encodes CASSPGIGGLVDSPLHF. The full variable domain, with the rest looked up from reference TRBV7-8 and TRBJ1-6, is GAGVSQSPRYKVAKRGQDVALRCDPISGHVSLFWYQQALGQGPEFLTYFQNEAQLDKSGLPSDRFFAERPEGSVSTLKIQRTQQEDSAVYLCASSPGIGGLVDSPLHFGNGTRLTVT.

The chain uses TRBV15 and TRBJ1-1; a weak D match, TRBD1 (5 bases). V was cut by 1 base and J by 1 base, with 13 bases left in between. The length of the CDR3 is 16 residues. From germline, CDR1 is LNHNV and CDR2 YYDKDF (reference sequence). The CDR3 bases are TGTGCCACCAGCAGAGGACGAGAGGGGCCGAACACTGAAGCTTTCTTT. Translating it yields CATSRGREGPNTEAFF.

This chain uses TRBV6-5 with TRBJ2-1; TRBD2 aligns across 11 bases. Germline V lookup: CDR1 MNHEY, CDR2 SVGAGI. V dropped 0 bases and J dropped 8; count of bases not matched to a gene: 6. CDR3 size: 16 residues. CDR3 region: CASSYSTSGSRYEQFF. The CDR3 nucleotides are TGTGCCAGCAGTTACTCTACTAGCGGGAGTAGGTATGAGCAGTTCTTC.

The gene calls are TRBV11-2 and TRBJ1-2, with TRBD1 matching 9 bases. This CDR3 has 14 amino acids. J gave up 2 bases and V 3 bases, and 1 base lay outside the gene matches. CDR1 and CDR2 (germline): SGHAT, FQNNGV. The CDR3, as DNA: TGTGCCAGCAGCTTTGGGACAGGGAACTATGGCTACACCTTC. This sequence encodes CASSFGTGNYGYTF.

This chain uses TRBV4-3 with TRBJ2-7, with D unclear. Between the trimmed V and J ends, which lost 0 bases and 5 bases, there was a span of 20 bases. This CDR3 spans 17 amino acids. Germline loops: CDR1 LGHNA, CDR2 YSLEER. The CDR3 protein is CASSQDRGGLGRNEQYF. CDR3 sequence (DNA): TGCGCCAGCAGCCAAGATCGCGGCGGCCTGGGAAGGAACGAGCAGTACTTC.

In this sample, this clone turned up once. The chain is built from TRBV6-4 and TRBJ1-2; D remains unclear. Germline loops: CDR1 MRHNA, CDR2 SNTAGT. This CDR3 region has 12 residues. V was trimmed by 7 bases and J by 6 bases, leaving 12 bases between them. CDR3 bases: TGTGCCAGCACCCCGCCCTCAGATGGCTACACCTTC. As protein: CASTPPSDGYTF.

V is TRBV27 and J is TRBJ2-7; TRBD2 is a possible D gene (6 bases). The CDR3 spans 14 residues. The germline CDR1 and CDR2 sequences are MNHEY and SMNVEV (reference sequence). The V and J ends lost 5 bases and 3 bases respectively, with 14 bases between them. The CDR3 nucleotides are TGTGCCAGCAGTCCCGGGACGGGGGACTACGAGCAGTACTTC. Its translation: CASSPGTGDYEQYF.

V and J are TRBV9 and TRBJ1-2; unclear D gene. CDR3 length: 15 amino acids. The germline V gene has CDR1 SGDLS and CDR2 YYNGEE. The ends were cut back, 0 bases at V and 2 bases at J, with 11 bases in the middle. The CDR3 DNA sequence: TGTGCCAGCAGCGTAGGGAGTACGGGAAACTATGGCTACACCTTC. This sequence encodes CASSVGSTGNYGYTF.

The chain joins TRBV11-2 to TRBJ2-1; D is unresolved. The germline gives CDR1 SGHAT, CDR2 FQNNGV. This CDR3 region has 12 residues. Trimming removed 1 base from V and 3 bases from J, with 1 base in between. CDR3 region: CASSLGYNEQFF. The CDR3 DNA reads TGTGCCAGCAGCTTAGGCTACAATGAGCAGTTCTTC.

V gene TRBV6-6 combines with J gene TRBJ1-1; D uncertain. Trimming pared 5 bases from V and 8 bases from J, leaving 21 bases between. The CDR3 spans 15 residues. Germline V gene lookup returns CDR1 MNHNY and CDR2 SVGAGI (reference sequence). The CDR3 is CASSPEGPMALEAFF. The DNA for the CDR3 is TGTGCCAGCAGTCCCGAGGGCCCGATGGCCCTCGAAGCTTTCTTT.

The chain combines TRBV12-5 with TRBJ2-4; 7 positions match TRBD1. This CDR3 is built from 18 residues. Germline loops: CDR1 LGHNT, CDR2 FRNRAP. The junction had 13 bases not matched to a gene; V was cut back by 2 bases and J by 3 bases. In DNA, the CDR3 is TGTGCTAGTGGTTTGCCCTCCTTAGACAGGGCTCACAAAAACATTCAGTACTTC. Translating gives CASGLPSLDRAHKNIQYF.

This sequence joins TRBV27 and TRBJ2-7; D remains unclear. There are 14 residues in the CDR3. Germline-derived CDR1 and CDR2 are MNHEY and SMNVEV (reference sequence). The V and J ends lost 4 bases and 2 bases respectively, with 12 bases between them. CDR3 in DNA: TGTGCCAGCAGTTCCGGACGGCATACCTACGAGCAGTACTTC. Encoded protein: CASSSGRHTYEQYF.

The J gene is TRBJ2-1, the V gene TRBV6-1; D gene uncertain. The CDR3 consists of 13 residues. The germline V and J ends were trimmed by 5 bases and 7 bases, with 12 bases remaining between them. Germline V gene lookup returns CDR1 MNHNS and CDR2 SASEGT. CDR3 nucleotides: TGTGCCAGCAGTCGCCTGATGGGTAATGAGCAGTTCTTC. It is translated as CASSRLMGNEQFF.

The rearrangement links TRBV4-1 to TRBJ1-1, with D possibly TRBD1 on 5 matching bases. Germline values: CDR1 MGHRA, CDR2 YSYEKL. The CDR3 sequence is 12 residues long. The ends were cut back, 10 bases at V and 11 bases at J, with 20 bases in the middle. DNA for the CDR3: TGCGCCACCCTAACAGCCATGGGGCTGGCTTTCTTT. Translating gives CATLTAMGLAFF.

This chain connects TRBV10-3 to TRBJ1-6; D is unclear. Trimming pared 7 bases from V and 6 bases from J, leaving 13 bases between. Germline CDR1 and CDR2: ENHRY and SYGVKD. There are 14 residues in the CDR3. Here the CDR3 reads CAITTGGINSPLHF. The CDR3 nucleotides are TGTGCCATCACCACGGGCGGAATTAATTCACCCCTCCACTTT.

The gene calls are TRBV6-5 and TRBJ1-5, with D maybe TRBD1 (5 bases). The CDR3 spans 14 residues. Trimming shortened V by 5 bases and J by 3 bases, and 11 bases separated the two germline ends. CDR1 and CDR2 from the germline V gene are MNHEY and SVGAGI. The CDR3 DNA sequence: TGTGCCAGCAGTGCGGGACGGGCCAATCAGCCCCAGCATTTT. Its translation: CASSAGRANQPQHF.

The J gene is TRBJ2-2, the V gene TRBV5-8; TRBD1 matches 7 bases. V lost 0 bases to trimming and J lost 6 bases; unmatched junction nucleotides: 11. CDR3 size: 17 residues. The germline CDR1 and CDR2 sequences are SGHTS and YDEGEE. The CDR3: CASSLAKRTGLPGELFF. CDR3 nucleotides: TGTGCCAGCAGCTTGGCCAAAAGGACAGGTTTACCCGGGGAGCTGTTTTTT.

This clone was counted a single time. The chain combines TRBV7-9 with TRBJ1-1; D may be TRBD1 (5 bases). The CDR3 has 16 amino acids. Germline V gene data show CDR1 as SEHNR and CDR2 as FQNEAQ (reference sequence). Between the trimmed V and J ends, which lost 3 bases and 5 bases, there was a span of 19 bases. As DNA, the CDR3 is TGTGCCAGCAGCTTCAGATTGGGGACCTCCAGGACTGAAGCTTTCTTT. Its translation: CASSFRLGTSRTEAFF. Full variable domain (outside the CDR3, taken from reference TRBV7-9 and TRBJ1-1): DTGVSQNPRHKITKRGQNVTFRCDPISEHNRLYWYRQTLGQGPEFLTYFQNEAQLEKSRLLSDRFSAERPKGSFSTLEIQRTEQGDSAMYLCASSFRLGTSRTEAFFGQGTRLTVV.

J is TRBJ2-5 and V is TRBV7-7; D is unclear. CDR3 length: 15 amino acids. V gave up 1 base and J gave up 1 base, with 10 bases separating them. Per germline, CDR1 SSHAT and CDR2 FNYEAQ (reference sequence). The CDR3 bases are TGTGCCAGCAGCTTAGATCCAGGCCGCCAAGAGACCCAGTACTTC. This gives the protein CASSLDPGRQETQYF.

The genes are TRBV5-4 and TRBJ2-5, with 9 positions matching TRBD1. With 3 bases clipped from V and 5 bases from J, the junction kept 8 bases outside the gene matches. The CDR3 spans 15 residues. In germline, CDR1 is SGHNT, CDR2 YYREEE (reference sequence). CDR3 region: CASSSGQGREETQYF. The DNA for the CDR3 is TGTGCCAGCAGCTCCGGACAGGGGCGGGAGGAGACCCAGTACTTC.